The next 13 T cell receptor beta chains were all read from a single sample in a study of shared clonotypes between healthy human individuals. Sequencing used immunoSEQ multiplex PCR; TCRdb keeps in-frame clones, though not all of them. Among 2 million to 2.5 million clones listed, roughly 90% were seen once. Sequenced sample: naive CD4+ T cells from PBMCs. The subset: CD45RA+ positively selected. These receptors were taken from a man aged 18 to 29 in good health. Some clones in this sample may be carry-over from other donors' samples.

This chain uses TRBV30 with TRBJ2-1, with D hard to call. CDR1 GTSNPN and CDR2 SVGIG come from the germline V gene (reference sequence). V shed 1 base and J shed 5 bases, with 3 bases lying between them. This CDR3 is built from 11 residues. The CDR3 bases are TGTGCCTGGAGTGCAGACAATGAGCAGTTCTTC. It translates to CAWSADNEQFF.

On this clone itself: The same CDR3 can be traced to other DNA sequences in this sample. This chain connects TRBV7-3 to TRBJ2-1; 7 bases fit TRBD2. This CDR3 comprises 15 residues. CDR1 and CDR2 (germline): SGHTA, FQGTGA. The ends lost 5 bases at V and 2 bases at J; junction bases unmatched: 6. CDR3 in DNA: TGTGCCAGCAGCCTTTCTAGCGGTACCTACAATGAGCAGTTCTTC. This encodes CASSLSSGTYNEQFF.

The rearrangement uses TRBV5-1 and TRBJ2-3; 14 bases are shared with TRBD2. This CDR3 contains 16 residues. The V segment lost 6 bases and the J segment 2 bases; nucleotides outside the gene matches: 5. The germline gives CDR1 SGHRS, CDR2 YFSETQ. The CDR3 nucleotides read TGCGCCAGCACCCGACTAGCGGGAGGGTTCACAGATACGCAGTATTTT. It encodes CASTRLAGGFTDTQYF.

The rearrangement uses TRBV7-2 and TRBJ1-2; D possibly corresponds to TRBD1 (6 bases). The CDR3 is made up of 15 amino acids. Germline CDR1 SGHTA, CDR2 FQGNSA. V was cut by 1 base and J by 3 bases, with 12 bases left in between. CDR3 sequence (DNA): TGTGCCAGCAGCTTAGAACCGGGGGGCGACTATGGCTACACCTTC. Protein sequence: CASSLEPGGDYGYTF.

The rearrangement joins TRBV6-7 to TRBJ1-1, with 7 nucleotides matching TRBD1. TRBV6-7 is placed among ORFs of uncertain function. The length of the CDR3 is 15 residues. V lost 8 bases, J lost 1 base, and 10 bases stayed unmatched. CDR3 amino acids: CASLIFRDRNTEAFF. The CDR3 nucleotides are TGTGCCAGCCTGATTTTCCGGGACAGGAACACTGAAGCTTTCTTT.

The chain is built from TRBV6-5 and TRBJ2-7; the D call may be TRBD1 or TRBD2 (5 bases each). CDR3 length: 15 amino acids. With 5 bases removed from V and 0 bases from J, the gap between germline ends came to 14 bases. Germline CDR1 reads MNHEY; CDR2 reads SVGAGI. The CDR3 loop reads CASSRDGQSSYEQYF. The DNA of the CDR3 is TGTGCCAGCAGTCGGGACGGCCAAAGCTCCTACGAGCAGTACTTC.

Regarding this clone: This sample also contains other DNA sequences that code for the same CDR3. This chain connects TRBV29-1 to TRBJ2-2; D is unclear. The CDR3 runs to 13 residues. The V end was cut by 4 bases, the J end by 1 base, with 7 bases between. Germline assignment: CDR1 SQVTM and CDR2 ANQGSEA. The CDR3 protein is CSVGWKNTGELFF. In DNA, the CDR3 is TGCAGCGTTGGATGGAAGAACACCGGGGAGCTGTTTTTT.

V usage is TRBV15 and J usage is TRBJ2-5; D ambiguous. Per the germline V gene, CDR1 is LNHNV and CDR2 is YYDKDF (reference sequence). CDR3 size: 14 residues. The ends were cut back, 1 base at V and 4 bases at J, with 10 bases in the middle. CDR3 sequence (DNA): TGTGCCACCAGCAGAGGTCGGATGGCAGAGACCCAGTACTTC. Protein product: CATSRGRMAETQYF. Supplemented by reference TRBV15 and TRBJ2-5, the full variable domain reads DAMVIQNPRYQVTQFGKPVTLSCSQTLNHNVMYWYQQKSSQAPKLLFHYYDKDFNNEADTPDNFQSRRPNTSFCFLDIRSPGLGDTAMYLCATSRGRMAETQYFGPGTRLLVL.

The chain has TRBV28 and TRBJ2-7; 12 nucleotides match TRBD2. Germline loops: CDR1 MDHEN, CDR2 SYDVKM. The V and J ends lost 4 bases and 4 bases, in that order; junction bases with no gene match: 5. This CDR3 is 15 amino acids long. The CDR3 is CASSSWTSGMYEQYF. As DNA, the CDR3 is TGTGCCAGCAGTTCTTGGACTAGCGGGATGTACGAGCAGTACTTC.

The chain recombines TRBV4-1 with TRBJ1-6, with D unresolved. Germline loops: CDR1 MGHRA, CDR2 YSYEKL. This CDR3 has 14 amino acids. V lost 4 bases and J lost 3, with 7 bases in between. As DNA, the CDR3 is TGCGCCAGCAGCCCTCAGAACTATAATTCACCCCTCCACTTT. Residues: CASSPQNYNSPLHF.

This clone was recorded once. The identical CDR3 is also encoded by other nucleotide sequences in the sample. The chain uses TRBV5-1 and TRBJ1-5; 7 positions match TRBD1. This CDR3 region has 15 residues. Trimming removed 0 bases from V and 1 base from J; junction bases left unmatched: 1. Germline V lookup: CDR1 SGHRS, CDR2 YFSETQ. CDR3: CASSLEGQSNQPQHF. CDR3 nucleotides: TGCGCCAGCAGCTTGGAGGGACAGAGCAATCAGCCCCAGCATTTT. The whole variable domain, filled in from reference TRBV5-1 and TRBJ1-5, reads KAGVTQTPRYLIKTRGQQVTLSCSPISGHRSVSWYQQTPGQGLQFLFEYFSETQRNKGNFPGRFSGRQFSNSRSEMNVSTLELGDSALYLCASSLEGQSNQPQHFGDGTRLSIL.

There are a few counts of this clone. Other nucleotide sequences in the sample specify the same CDR3. V and J are TRBV20-1 and TRBJ2-5; the D is unclear. CDR1 and CDR2 (germline): DFQATT, SNEGSKA (reference sequence). This CDR3 region has 11 residues. V lost 2 bases and J 2 bases, leaving 3 bases between the germline ends. The CDR3 DNA reads as TGCAGTGCTAGACGACAAGAGACCCAGTACTTC. Encoded protein: CSARRQETQYF.

The chain joins TRBV9 to TRBJ2-1, with 8 bases identical to TRBD2. Germline V CDR1 and CDR2: SGDLS, YYNGEE. The CDR3 sequence is 15 residues long. Trimming cost V 4 bases and J 2 bases; bases outside gene matches: 5. This CDR3 is CASSPRGGAYNEQFF. The CDR3 DNA sequence: TGTGCCAGCAGCCCCCGGGGGGGGGCCTACAATGAGCAGTTCTTC.